The present entry profiles one T cell receptor (beta chain) with its context. The antigen remains unidentified. These data are taken from a study of cytomegalovirus exposure and HLA in healthy donors. Study overall: There were 350 to 400 genotyped donors. Of these, roughly 86% fell in the genetic ancestry cluster associated with self-reported Caucasian donors.

Both 60 Vbeta primers and 13 Jbeta primers went into the PCR. The table came from immunoSEQ multiplex PCR; TCRdb's copy has only in-frame clones and leaves some out. The profile covers about 170,000 clones, with approximately 71% appearing a single time and approximately 1.4% taken by the ten largest. The junction had 5 bases not matched to a gene; V was cut back by 0 bases and J by 5 bases. The CDR3 runs 15 residues. Germline CDR1 is SGHRS and CDR2 is YFSETQ. Study-level results: In a later analysis, HLA-associated beta chains showed higher expansion and lower generation probabilities than comparable chains. Associated with HLA alleles at 0.05 false discovery rate in a later analysis were 16,951 TCR beta sequences.

This chain connects TRBV5-1 to TRBJ1-1; 9 bases are shared with TRBD1. The receptor was derived from a girl aged 10 to 17 in good health and CMV-seronegative. The sequencing sample was made of PBMCs. The CDR3 sequence is CASSLADRGGTEAFF. CDR3 bases: TGCGCCAGCAGCTTGGCGGACAGGGGTGGGACTGAAGCTTTCTTT.